Listed below are T cell receptor beta chains from one sample, sequenced in a study of cytomegalovirus exposure and HLA in healthy donors. Data came from immunoSEQ multiplex PCR; TCRdb stores just in-frame clones and leaves some out. This sample yields 150,000 to 200,000 clones, of which about 80% are seen a single time; about 1% belongs to the top ten. The sample consisted of PBMCs. The origin of the receptors is a woman between 40 and 55 years old in good health and CMV-seronegative. The CDR3 runs from the conserved cysteine through the conserved F or W. D genes are given only for firm matches. Not every row has a clone size; where given, it reads once, few, many or a size class.

V: TRBV14; D: .; J: TRBJ2-1; size: .; CDR3: CASTPNRAGNEQFF; DNA: TGTGCCAGCACCCCAAACAGGGCTGGCAATGAGCAGTTCTTC
V: TRBV2; D: TRBD2; J: TRBJ2-1; size: .; CDR3: CASRARGGNNEQFF; DNA: TGTGCCAGCAGGGCGCGCGGGGGGAACAATGAGCAGTTCTTC
V: TRBV28; D: TRBD2; J: TRBJ2-5; size: .; CDR3: CASSPRTSGRGQETQYF; DNA: TGTGCCAGCAGCCCACGGACTAGCGGGAGAGGTCAAGAGACCCAGTACTTC
V: TRBV25-1; D: .; J: TRBJ2-5; size: .; CDR3: CASSLPGMETQYF; DNA: TGTGCCAGCAGTCTTCCGGGGATGGAGACCCAGTACTTC
V: TRBV4-1; D: .; J: TRBJ2-1; size: few; CDR3: CASSQDGRWSSYNEQFF; DNA: TGCGCCAGCAGCCAAGACGGTCGCTGGAGCTCCTACAATGAGCAGTTCTTC
V: TRBV6-1; D: .; J: TRBJ2-1; size: .; CDR3: CASTRLEDEQFF; DNA: TGTGCCAGCACCCGGCTAGAGGATGAGCAGTTCTTC
V: TRBV29-1; D: TRBD1; J: TRBJ2-7; size: .; CDR3: CSVVQTGAIYEQYF; DNA: TGCAGCGTTGTCCAGACAGGGGCGATCTACGAGCAGTACTTC
V: TRBV15; D: .; J: TRBJ1-6; size: .; CDR3: CATSRDRGGLTPLHF; DNA: TGTGCCACCAGCAGAGATCGGGGGGGTTTGACACCCCTCCACTTT
V: TRBV15; D: TRBD1; J: TRBJ2-2; size: .; CDR3: CATSRGTDRAVGELFF; DNA: TGTGCCACCAGCAGAGGAACGGACAGGGCTGTCGGGGAGCTGTTTTTT
V: TRBV7-7; D: .; J: TRBJ2-6; size: .; CDR3: CASSPGTATGANVLTF; DNA: TGTGCCAGCAGCCCAGGGACTGCAACTGGGGCCAACGTCCTGACTTTC
V: TRBV27; D: .; J: TRBJ2-3; size: once; CDR3: CASSRGTDTQYF; DNA: TGTGCCAGCAGCAGGGGCACAGATACGCAGTATTTT
V: TRBV6-1; D: .; J: TRBJ1-1; size: .; CDR3: CASSERGFGAFF; DNA: TGTGCCAGCAGTGAACGAGGGTTCGGAGCTTTCTTT
V: TRBV19; D: .; J: TRBJ1-1; size: .; CDR3: CASRSVVNTEAFF; DNA: TGTGCCAGCCGCTCGGTCGTGAACACTGAAGCTTTCTTT
V: TRBV6-1; D: TRBD1; J: TRBJ1-3; size: .; CDR3: CATLDRDGNTIYF; DNA: TGTGCCACTCTCGACAGGGATGGAAACACCATATATTTT
V: TRBV7-9; D: TRBD1; J: TRBJ1-3; size: .; CDR3: CSSSLSTGGVFGNTIYF; DNA: TGTTCCAGCAGCTTGTCGACAGGGGGGGTATTTGGAAACACCATATATTTT
V: TRBV9; D: .; J: TRBJ2-6; size: .; CDR3: CASSSLSGANALTF; DNA: TGTGCCAGCTCCTCCCTCTCTGGGGCCAACGCCCTGACTTTC
V: TRBV30; D: .; J: TRBJ1-3; size: .; CDR3: CAWTRLTGTYFRNTIYF; DNA: TGTGCCTGGACGCGTCTAACCGGGACATATTTTCGAAACACCATATATTTT
V: TRBV4-3; D: .; J: TRBJ2-6; size: few; CDR3: CASSQDPQSGANVLTF; DNA: TGCGCCAGCAGCCAAGATCCCCAATCTGGGGCCAACGTCCTGACTTTC
V: TRBV19; D: TRBD1; J: TRBJ1-5; size: .; CDR3: CATRGQGGQPQHF; DNA: TGTGCCACGAGGGGACAGGGAGGTCAGCCCCAGCATTTT
V: TRBV7-2; D: TRBD2; J: TRBJ2-5; size: .; CDR3: CASSPRPSGQETQYF; DNA: TGTGCCAGCAGCCCGCGCCCTAGCGGTCAAGAGACCCAGTACTTC
V: TRBV21-1; D: .; J: TRBJ2-4; size: few; CDR3: CASSKRGQGMRIQYF; DNA: TGTGCCAGCAGCAAAAGGGGACAGGGGATGAGAATTCAGTACTTC
V: TRBV11-3; D: .; J: TRBJ2-2; size: once; CDR3: CASSWSGLIRGTGELFF; DNA: TGTGCCAGCAGCTGGTCAGGACTTATTAGGGGGACCGGGGAGCTGTTTTTT
V: TRBV7-2; D: TRBD2; J: TRBJ2-3; size: .; CDR3: CASSFGLATDTQYF; DNA: TGTGCCAGCAGCTTCGGACTAGCAACAGATACGCAGTATTTT
V: TRBV2; D: .; J: TRBJ2-7; size: .; CDR3: CASGVDSVYEQYF; DNA: TGTGCCAGCGGGGTGGACAGCGTCTACGAGCAGTACTTC
V: TRBV6-5; D: .; J: TRBJ2-2; size: once; CDR3: CASSPRYSAGELFF; DNA: TGTGCCAGCAGTCCCCGCTATTCGGCCGGGGAGCTGTTTTTT
V: TRBV6-1; D: .; J: TRBJ2-2; size: .; CDR3: CASSDRDTGELFF; DNA: TGTGCCAGCAGTGACAGGGACACCGGGGAGCTGTTTTTT
V: TRBV9; D: .; J: TRBJ2-2; size: .; CDR3: CASSVDGLNTGELFF; DNA: TGTGCCAGCAGCGTAGACGGACTGAACACCGGGGAGCTGTTTTTT
V: TRBV7-2; D: TRBD2; J: TRBJ2-2; size: few; CDR3: CASSSTGGRAGELFF; DNA: TGTGCCAGCAGCTCTACTGGCGGGAGGGCCGGGGAGCTGTTTTTT
V: TRBV7-3; D: .; J: TRBJ2-7; size: .; CDR3: CASSLGGASEQYF; DNA: TGTGCCAGCAGCTTAGGAGGGGCCTCCGAGCAGTACTTC
V: TRBV7-8; D: TRBD1; J: TRBJ1-2; size: few; CDR3: CASSLGQGNGYTF; DNA: TGTGCCAGCAGCTTGGGACAGGGGAATGGCTACACCTTC
V: TRBV11-3; D: .; J: TRBJ2-3; size: .; CDR3: CASSALVADTQYF; DNA: TGTGCCAGCAGCGCCTTAGTGGCAGATACGCAGTATTTT
V: TRBV5-1; D: TRBD1; J: TRBJ2-1; size: once; CDR3: CASSHGTGRANEQFF; DNA: TGCGCCAGCAGCCACGGGACAGGGAGGGCGAATGAGCAGTTCTTC
V: TRBV4-3; D: .; J: TRBJ1-1; size: .; CDR3: CASSHTEGHPNTEAFF; DNA: TGCGCCAGCAGCCATACCGAGGGACACCCGAACACTGAAGCTTTCTTT
V: TRBV4-2; D: .; J: TRBJ2-2; size: .; CDR3: CASSQGSLGELFF; DNA: TGTGCCAGCAGCCAAGGTTCCCTCGGGGAGCTGTTTTTT
V: TRBV25-1; D: .; J: TRBJ1-2; size: .; CDR3: CASSGNSKGFYGYTF; DNA: TGTGCCAGCAGTGGAAACAGCAAGGGGTTCTATGGCTACACCTTC
V: TRBV4-3; D: .; J: TRBJ2-2; size: .; CDR3: CASSRKRTTGELFF; DNA: TGCGCCAGCAGCCGAAAGCGTACCACCGGGGAGCTGTTTTTT
V: TRBV5-1; D: .; J: TRBJ1-4; size: .; CDR3: CASSLGELGEKLFF; DNA: TGCGCCAGCAGCTTGGGGGAGCTAGGTGAAAAACTGTTTTTT